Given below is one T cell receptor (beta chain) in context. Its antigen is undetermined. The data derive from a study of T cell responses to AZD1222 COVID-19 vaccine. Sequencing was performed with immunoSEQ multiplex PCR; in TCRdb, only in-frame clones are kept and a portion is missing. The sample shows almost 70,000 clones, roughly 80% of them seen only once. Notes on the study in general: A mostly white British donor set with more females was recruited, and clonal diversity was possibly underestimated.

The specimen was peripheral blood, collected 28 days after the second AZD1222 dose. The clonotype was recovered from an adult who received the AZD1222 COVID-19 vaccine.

CDR3 nucleotide sequence: TGTGCCAGCAGCTTAGCGTGGGGGGCCAACGTCCTGACTTTC. Protein sequence: CASSLAWGANVLTF. The V call is TRBV7-2, the J call TRBJ2-6; D is unclear. Germline CDR1 reads SGHTA; CDR2 reads FQGNSA. This CDR3 has 14 residues. V lost 0 bases and J lost 4, with 4 bases in between. The full variable domain, in which reference TRBV7-2 and TRBJ2-6 provide the parts outside the CDR3, is GAGVSQSPSNKVTEKGKDVELRCDPISGHTALYWYRQSLGQGLEFLIYFQGNSAPDKSGLPSDRFSAERTGGSVSTLTIQRTQQEDSAVYLCASSLAWGANVLTFGAGSRLTVL.